One sample yielded the 28 T cell receptor beta chains listed below, sequenced in a study of control samples from healthy donors and cancer patients. The protocol was immunoSEQ multiplex PCR, while the TCRdb copy is restricted to in-frame clones and leaves out a portion. The repertoire has more than 20,000 clones, around 85% of them found once; the top ten carry 35% to 45%. The sequencing input was PBMCs. These receptors came from a man between 60 and 75 years old with head and neck cancer.

This chain connects TRBV7-9 to TRBJ2-7; D is ambiguous. Germline CDR1 and CDR2: SEHNR and FQNEAQ (reference sequence). The CDR3 spans 12 residues. The germline V and J ends were trimmed by 5 bases and 7 bases, with 12 bases remaining between them. CDR3 coding DNA: TGTGCCAGCAGCCCCCCGACGAAGGAGCAGTACGTC. Its translation: CASSPPTKEQYV.

CDR3 nucleotides: TGTGCCAGCAGCCAGTGGGGGGGCACAGGTACTTACGAGCAGTACGTC. Residues: CASSQWGGTGTYEQYV. The V call is TRBV13, the J call TRBJ2-7; D is perhaps TRBD2 (7 bases). The germline V gene encodes CDR1 PRHDT and CDR2 FYEKMQ (reference sequence). The CDR3 loop spans 16 amino acids. The ends were cut back, 5 bases at V and 4 bases at J, with 21 bases in the middle.

V and J are TRBV6-1 and TRBJ2-1; TRBD2 agrees at 11 bases. The V and J ends lost 3 bases and 7 bases, in that order; junction bases with no gene match: 5. The CDR3 length is 15 residues. Germline CDR1 is MNHNS and CDR2 is SASEGT. The CDR3 DNA follows: TGTGCCAGCAGTGAGCTAGCGGGAGGAAGGAATGAGCAGTTCTTC. This codes for CASSELAGGRNEQFF.

This chain links TRBV19 with TRBJ2-3; 9 bases align to TRBD1. The CDR3 has 16 residues. V was pared by 5 bases and J by 2 bases, with 8 bases of the junction left unmatched. Germline CDR1 and CDR2: LNHDA and SQIVND (reference sequence). The CDR3 is CASSGGQGLDTDTQYF. The CDR3 DNA reads TGTGCCAGTAGTGGAGGACAGGGGTTGGACACAGATACGCAGTATTTT.

This chain joins TRBV12-5 and TRBJ2-3; TRBD2 matches 12 bases. The germline CDR1 and CDR2 sequences are LGHNT and FRNRAP. Losses at the gene ends were 6 bases for V and 4 bases for J; bases not matched to a gene: 5. This CDR3 is 15 amino acids long. This CDR3 is CASGASGRAADTQYF. For the CDR3, the DNA is TGTGCTAGTGGCGCTAGCGGGAGGGCCGCAGATACGCAGTATTTT.

The rearrangement joins TRBV2 to TRBJ2-5; D is undetermined. V dropped 2 bases and J dropped 4 bases, with 17 bases sitting between them. This CDR3 is built from 16 residues. The germline CDR1 and CDR2 sequences are SNHLY and FYNNEI. The CDR3 loop reads CASSELVGNVGETQYF. The DNA for the CDR3 is TGTGCCAGCAGTGAACTGGTGGGAAATGTAGGAGAGACCCAGTACTTC.

CDR3 residues: CASSSGRLNEKLFF. Here the CDR3 DNA reads TGCGCCAGCAGCTCCGGACGGCTCAATGAAAAACTGTTTTTT. V gene TRBV5-1 combines with J gene TRBJ1-4; the D is unclear. Germline loops: CDR1 SGHRS, CDR2 YFSETQ. Trimming removed 3 bases at V and 5 bases at J, with 11 bases between. The CDR3 has 14 residues.

This chain uses TRBV11-2 with TRBJ2-1, with 10 bases identical to TRBD1. The V and J ends lost 8 bases and 5 bases, in that order; junction bases with no gene match: 6. The CDR3 is 14 amino acids. Germline values: CDR1 SGHAT, CDR2 FQNNGV. In DNA, the CDR3 is TGTGCCAGCCGAAGGGGACAGGGGAACAATGAGCAGTTCTTC. This translates into CASRRGQGNNEQFF.

J is TRBJ1-2 and V is TRBV11-2, with 7 bases aligning to TRBD1. This CDR3 is 14 amino acids long. The germline V gene encodes CDR1 SGHAT and CDR2 FQNNGV. With V trimmed by 6 bases and J by 4 bases, 8 bases remained unmatched. CDR3 bases: TGTGCCAGCAGTCTAACAGGGGCGGTCTATGGCTACACCTTC. It yields the protein CASSLTGAVYGYTF.

The chain couples TRBV6-2 or TRBV6-3 to TRBJ2-1; D uncertain. The CDR3 is 15 residues long. Germline-derived CDR1 and CDR2 are MNHEY and SVGEGT. V was shortened by 6 bases and J by 6 bases, with 18 bases between the two germline ends. CDR3 amino acids: CASSHHTGWPNEQFF. The CDR3 region has the DNA TGTGCCAGCAGCCACCACACGGGTTGGCCCAATGAGCAGTTCTTC.

The chain employs TRBV5-6 and TRBJ1-3; D unresolved. The germline V and J ends were trimmed by 4 bases and 0 bases, with 11 bases remaining between them. The CDR3 totals 15 residues. Germline V CDR1 and CDR2: SGHDT, YYEEEE. The CDR3 DNA reads TGTGCCAGCAGCCCAGGACGGACCTCTGGAAACACCATATATTTT. This gives the protein CASSPGRTSGNTIYF.

V usage is TRBV5-1 and J usage is TRBJ2-1; 11 nucleotides align to TRBD2. The germline V gene encodes CDR1 SGHRS and CDR2 YFSETQ. With V trimmed by 0 bases and J by 4 bases, 6 bases remained unmatched. The CDR3 sequence is 17 residues long. The CDR3 sequence is CASSLEVAGGLYNEQFF. The CDR3 coding sequence is TGCGCCAGCAGCTTGGAGGTAGCGGGAGGGCTATACAATGAGCAGTTCTTC.

A few counts support this clone. This rearrangement joins TRBV5-8 to TRBJ1-1; tentatively, D is TRBD1 (5 bases). Germline lookup yields CDR1 SGHTS and CDR2 YDEGEE. The V end was cut by 0 bases, the J end by 5 bases, with 14 bases between. This CDR3 is 15 amino acids long. Here the CDR3 DNA reads TGTGCCAGCAGCTTGGAAGGGGCTGGGAAAACTGAAGCTTTCTTT. This gives the protein CASSLEGAGKTEAFF.

The chain carries TRBV28 and TRBJ1-2, with a possible D match to TRBD1 (6 bases). This CDR3 region has 12 residues. The V end lost 7 bases, the J end lost 8 bases, and 14 bases lay between the germline ends. Germline assignment: CDR1 MDHEN and CDR2 SYDVKM. The CDR3 loop reads CASTPFRGGYTF. For the CDR3, the DNA is TGTGCCAGCACCCCCTTTAGGGGGGGCTACACCTTC.

The chain uses TRBV5-4 and TRBJ2-3; 9 bases map to TRBD1. Germline CDR1 is SGHNT and CDR2 is YYREEE (reference sequence). The CDR3 is 15 amino acids. Trimming took 2 bases from V and 3 from J; bases not matched to a gene: 4. The CDR3, as DNA: TGTGCCAGCAGCTTAGGGACAGGGCTAACAGATACGCAGTATTTT. This gives the protein CASSLGTGLTDTQYF.

The chain combines TRBV2 with TRBJ2-3, with 12 bases identical to TRBD2. J lost 3 bases, V lost 6 bases, and 4 bases had no gene match. Germline lookup yields CDR1 SNHLY and CDR2 FYNNEI. This CDR3 has 15 amino acids. The CDR3 reads CASSPTSGRTDTQYF. CDR3 nucleotides: TGTGCCAGCAGCCCGACTAGCGGGAGAACAGATACGCAGTATTTT.

This clone was picked up a small number of times. The chain joins TRBV6-5 to TRBJ2-5, with 9 nucleotides matching TRBD2. The V gene's germline CDR1 is MNHEY and CDR2 SVGAGI. The CDR3 extends over 15 amino acids. Germline trimming cut 0 bases from V and 4 bases from J; bases unmatched to any gene: 3. The CDR3 reads CASSYSSGRRETQYF. As DNA, the CDR3 is TGTGCCAGCAGTTACTCCAGCGGGAGGCGAGAGACCCAGTACTTC.

The V gene is TRBV9, the J gene TRBJ2-3; the D gene is possibly TRBD2 (5 bases). CDR3 length: 14 amino acids. Germline V gives CDR1 SGDLS, CDR2 YYNGEE. The V and J ends lost 3 bases and 0 bases respectively, with 8 bases between them. CDR3 residues: CASSGTFSTDTQYF. CDR3 DNA: TGTGCCAGCAGCGGGACTTTTAGCACAGATACGCAGTATTTT.

This rearrangement joins TRBV6-1 to TRBJ1-2; D call uncertain. The CDR3 has 15 amino acids. Trimming cost V 0 bases and J 1 base, with 9 bases left between them. Germline values: CDR1 MNHNS, CDR2 SASEGT. The CDR3 nucleotides read TGTGCCAGCAGTGAAGCACCCGGACTTAACTATGGCTACACCTTC. Protein sequence: CASSEAPGLNYGYTF.

The chain joins TRBV2 to TRBJ2-7; 10 bases line up with TRBD2. The J segment lost 6 bases and the V segment lost 0 bases, leaving 5 bases of the junction unmatched. This CDR3 has 15 amino acids. Germline assignment: CDR1 SNHLY and CDR2 FYNNEI. The CDR3 region is CASSEALAGAGEQYV. In DNA, the CDR3 is TGTGCCAGCAGTGAAGCGCTAGCGGGAGCCGGCGAGCAGTACGTC.

The chain links TRBV14 to TRBJ2-2; the D is unclear. The CDR3 contains 13 residues. The germline CDR1 and CDR2 sequences are SGHDN and FVKESK. V dropped 1 base and J dropped 8 bases, with 8 bases sitting between them. The CDR3 nucleotides read TGTGCCAGCAGCCAAGTAGCCGTAGGGGAGCTGTTTTTT. This sequence encodes CASSQVAVGELFF.

J is TRBJ2-2 and V is TRBV4-1, with 11 positions matching TRBD1. Germline V CDR1 and CDR2: MGHRA, YSYEKL. J gave up 7 bases and V 3 bases, and 10 bases lay outside the gene matches. The CDR3 spans 17 residues. Here the CDR3 DNA reads TGCGCCAGCAGCCATCCTAAGGGACAGGGGGAAATCGGGGAGCTGTTTTTT. Translated, it gives CASSHPKGQGEIGELFF.

In this sample, this clone turned up a few times. The CDR3 coding sequence is TGTGCCAGCAGTAAGGGTGGAGGGAACACTGAAGCTTTCTTT. Translation gives CASSKGGGNTEAFF. The V gene is TRBV6-5, the J gene TRBJ1-1; unclear D gene. V lost 5 bases, J lost 1 base, and 11 bases lay in between. The germline gives CDR1 MNHEY, CDR2 SVGAGI. The CDR3 is made up of 14 amino acids.

The rearrangement uses TRBV6-2 or TRBV6-3 and TRBJ1-6, with no clear D. Trimming removed 6 bases at V and 0 bases at J, with 15 bases between. The CDR3 is 17 amino acids. Germline V gene lookup returns CDR1 MNHEY and CDR2 SVGEGT. The CDR3 loop is CASSKGGESSYNSPLHF. The CDR3, as DNA: TGTGCCAGCAGCAAAGGAGGCGAAAGCTCCTATAATTCACCCCTCCACTTT.

In regard to this clone: Other DNA sequences in this sample translate to the same CDR3. The J gene is TRBJ2-2, the V gene TRBV7-3; 7 nucleotides agree with TRBD2. With 5 bases clipped from V and 7 bases from J, the junction kept 7 bases outside the gene matches. The CDR3 spans 14 residues. Germline V CDR1 and CDR2: SGHTA, FQGTGA. CDR3 nucleotides: TGTGCCAGCAGCCCCCCCGGGGGGTACGGGGAGCTGTTTTTT. Translated: CASSPPGGYGELFF.

In its sample, this clone was seen a few times. V usage is TRBV7-9 and J usage is TRBJ2-7; D ambiguous. Germline-derived CDR1 and CDR2 are SEHNR and FQNEAQ (reference sequence). V was cut by 4 bases and J by 4 bases, with 8 bases left in between. CDR3 length equals 12 residues. For the CDR3, the DNA is TGTGCCAGCAGCTCCTTTGATTACGAGCAGTACTTC. Encoded protein: CASSSFDYEQYF.

The V call is TRBV12-3 or TRBV12-4, the J call TRBJ2-3; no clear D gene. This CDR3 is built from 13 residues. Trimming removed 6 bases from V and 4 bases from J, with 11 bases in between. The CDR3 spells CASSPLRADTQYF. CDR3 in DNA: TGTGCCAGCAGCCCCCTCCGGGCAGATACGCAGTATTTT.

The J gene is TRBJ1-1, the V gene TRBV10-1, with TRBD1 identical over 7 bases. Germline lookup yields CDR1 WNHNN and CDR2 SYGVQD (reference sequence). The CDR3 loop spans 14 amino acids. The V gene end was trimmed by 3 bases and the J gene end by 1 base; junction bases not matched to a gene: 2. The CDR3 nucleotides read TGCGCCAGCAGTGAAGGGACAGCGAACACTGAAGCTTTCTTT. It codes for CASSEGTANTEAFF.